This is a list of T cell receptor beta chains from one sample in a study of a mutant IDH1 vaccine in newly diagnosed glioma. Assay: immunoSEQ multiplex PCR; the TCRdb copy retains only in-frame clones and omits some. The sample carries tens of thousands of clones, roughly 86% recorded once. No cognate antigen is known for these TCRs. The sample here was PBMCs, taken from a glioma patient whose treatment included an IDH1 peptide vaccine. The receptors here all came from a man aged 25 to 40 with glioma. Both conserved end residues are part of each CDR3. The D gene is left open where the match is weak. For some rows the clone size is stated as once, few or many, or as a class when expanded; others skip it.

d_call	clone_size	j_call	v_call	cdr3_nt	cdr3_aa
TRBD2	NA	TRBJ2-3	TRBV7-3	TGTGCCAGCAGCCCTTGGGGACTAGCATCAGATACGCAGTATTTT	CASSPWGLASDTQYF
NA	NA	TRBJ1-6	TRBV9	TGTGCCAGCAGCAAGTACAATTCACCCCTCCACTTT	CASSKYNSPLHF
TRBD1	NA	TRBJ1-1	TRBV6-1	TGTGCCACCTCCCGGGACAGGGTTACTGAAGCTTTCTTT	CATSRDRVTEAFF
TRBD1	NA	TRBJ2-1	TRBV6-5	TGTGCCAGCAGTAGGACAGGGTCGACCTACAATGAGCAGTTCTTC	CASSRTGSTYNEQFF
NA	NA	TRBJ1-2	TRBV29-1	TGCAGCGTTTTGCGGGAGGAAAGGTCTGGCTACACCTTC	CSVLREERSGYTF
NA	NA	TRBJ1-6	TRBV4-2	TGTGCCAGCAGCCCTGGGCGGGAGGCCTATAATTCACCCCTCCACTTT	CASSPGREAYNSPLHF
NA	once	TRBJ2-2	TRBV5-5	TGTGCCAGCAGCTTGGACAGGGAGAACACCGGGGAGCTGTTTTTT	CASSLDRENTGELFF
NA	NA	TRBJ1-1	TRBV6-6	TGTGCCAGCAGTTACCCGGTCGGTATGAACACTGAAGCTTTCTTT	CASSYPVGMNTEAFF
NA	NA	TRBJ2-5	TRBV6-1	TGTGCCAGCATTGGTAGGGGTACCCAGACCCAGTACTTC	CASIGRGTQTQYF
NA	NA	TRBJ2-6	TRBV19	TGTGCCAGTAAAGGCCCGGGGAACGCCAACGTCCTGACTTTC	CASKGPGNANVLTF
NA	NA	TRBJ1-1	TRBV6-5	TGTGCCAGCAGTTCTACCCCCGCAGGGGTCGGCACTGAAGCTTTCTTT	CASSSTPAGVGTEAFF
TRBD2	NA	TRBJ2-5	TRBV7-9	TGTGCCAGCAGCTTAGGACTAAGCGGGAGAGGTTCCCAAGAGACCCAGTACTTC	CASSLGLSGRGSQETQYF
TRBD1	NA	TRBJ1-1	TRBV28	TGTGCCAGCAGGATTTGGGACAGCGAGAACACTGAAGCTTTCTTT	CASRIWDSENTEAFF
NA	NA	TRBJ2-7	TRBV4-2	TGTGCCAGCAGCCTAGCGGTTTATCCCTACGAGCAGTACTTC	CASSLAVYPYEQYF
NA	NA	TRBJ1-5	TRBV30	TGTGCCTGGAGTGGGGGAAACGAGCCCCAGCATTTT	CAWSGGNEPQHF
NA	NA	TRBJ1-1	TRBV28	TGTGCCAGCAGTTTATCACAGAGGAACACTGAAGCTTTCTTT	CASSLSQRNTEAFF
TRBD1	NA	TRBJ2-7	TRBV28	TGTGCCAGCAGGGGACAGGGGGCCTACGAGCAGTACTTC	CASRGQGAYEQYF
NA	NA	TRBJ2-5	TRBV4-3	TGCGCCAGCAGCCAAGATAGCTCCTGGGCAGAGACCCAGTACTTC	CASSQDSSWAETQYF
TRBD1	NA	TRBJ1-2	TRBV10-3	TGTGCCATCAGTGAGTTTGGGGACAGGGGGCAGTACGGCTACACCTTC	CAISEFGDRGQYGYTF
NA	NA	TRBJ2-2	TRBV10-3	TGTGCCATCGCCGGGACCCAAACCGGGGAGCTGTTTTTT	CAIAGTQTGELFF
NA	NA	TRBJ1-1	TRBV7-6	TGTGCCAGCAGCTGGGTAGCTGAAGCTTTCTTT	CASSWVAEAFF
NA	NA	TRBJ2-3	TRBV4-3	TGCGCCAGCAGCCAAGATATTGACGGGGTACACACAGATACGCAGTATTTT	CASSQDIDGVHTDTQYF
NA	NA	TRBJ1-3	TRBV5-1	TGCGCCAGCAGCCTTGGGCACGCTTGGACAGCCTTCTCTGGAAACACCATATATTTT	CASSLGHAWTAFSGNTIYF
NA	NA	TRBJ2-5	TRBV19	TGTGCCAGTAGTCCCCGTGCGAGGGGCCAAGAGACCCAGTACTTC	CASSPRARGQETQYF
NA	NA	TRBJ2-1	TRBV5-1	TGCGCCAGCCGCCTCGGGAATGAGCAGTTCTTC	CASRLGNEQFF
TRBD1	NA	TRBJ2-7	TRBV2	TGTGCCAGCAGCGGACAGGTGGAGGAGCAGTACTTC	CASSGQVEEQYF
NA	NA	TRBJ1-1	TRBV6-5	TGTGCCAGCAGTTACGCGGGTAGGGTCACTGAAGCTTTCTTT	CASSYAGRVTEAFF
NA	once	TRBJ2-7	TRBV18	TGTGCCAGCTCACCGGGACTTGTCTCCTACGAGCAGTACTTC	CASSPGLVSYEQYF
TRBD1	NA	TRBJ2-7	TRBV19	TGTGCCAGTAGTAGTACTACAGGGGCCCCCTACGAGCAGTACTTC	CASSSTTGAPYEQYF
TRBD1	once	TRBJ2-1	TRBV7-3	TGTGCCAGCAGCTCGGACAGGTGGTCCTACAATGAGCAGTTCTTC	CASSSDRWSYNEQFF
NA	NA	TRBJ2-2	TRBV7-2	TGTGCCAGCAGCTGGGACTCGTACACCGGGGAGCTGTTTTTT	CASSWDSYTGELFF
NA	NA	TRBJ1-5	TRBV7-2	TGTGCCAGCAGTTCAAGGGGGGACCAGCCCCAGCATTTT	CASSSRGDQPQHF
TRBD2	NA	TRBJ2-3	TRBV4-3	TGCGCCAGCAGCCAAGATGGGACTAGCGGGTGGGGCACAGATACGCAGTATTTT	CASSQDGTSGWGTDTQYF
NA	NA	TRBJ2-5	TRBV6-1	TGTGCCAGCGGTACCATGGGAAGCACCCAGTACTTC	CASGTMGSTQYF
NA	NA	TRBJ1-3	TRBV30	TGTGCCTGGAGTAGATCTAACACCATATATTTT	CAWSRSNTIYF
NA	once	TRBJ1-5	TRBV6-5	TGTGCCAGCAGTTCTTTAGGGATCCTAAGTCAGCCCCAGCATTTT	CASSSLGILSQPQHF
NA	NA	TRBJ1-2	TRBV18	TGTGCCAGCTCTCGGAACAGGGAGGGCTACACCTTC	CASSRNREGYTF
NA	NA	TRBJ2-1	TRBV11-1	TGTGCCAGCAGCACCAGTCCCTGGAATGAGCAGTTCTTC	CASSTSPWNEQFF
NA	NA	TRBJ2-6	TRBV28	TGTGCCAGCAGGGAGGGAAAAGCCCGCTCTGGGGCCAACGTCCTGACTTTC	CASREGKARSGANVLTF
TRBD2	NA	TRBJ2-1	TRBV4-1	TGCGCCAGCAGCCAAGCTCTAGCGGGAAATGAGCAGTTCTTC	CASSQALAGNEQFF
NA	NA	TRBJ2-3	TRBV7-9	TGTGCCAGCAGCTTATACCAGTCCGTGGGCACAGATACGCAGTATTTT	CASSLYQSVGTDTQYF
TRBD2	once	TRBJ2-2	TRBV9	TGTGCCAGCAGGTTCAGACTAGCGGAAGACACCGGGGAGCTGTTTTTT	CASRFRLAEDTGELFF
TRBD2	NA	TRBJ2-5	TRBV6-4	TGTGCCAGCAGTGAACTAGCGGGGGTTTTGGAGACCCAGTACTTC	CASSELAGVLETQYF
TRBD2	NA	TRBJ2-7	TRBV9	TGTGCCAGCAGCCCACGGAGGGTAGCGGGGGGGACCTACGAGCAGTACTTC	CASSPRRVAGGTYEQYF
TRBD1	NA	TRBJ1-5	TRBV19	TGTGCCAGTAGTAGACAGGGGTGGGACAATCAGCCCCAGCATTTT	CASSRQGWDNQPQHF
TRBD1	NA	TRBJ1-1	TRBV27	TGTGCCAGCAGTTTAGTAGGGGGCAGGGGAAGAATTGAAGCTTTCTTT	CASSLVGGRGRIEAFF
TRBD1	NA	TRBJ2-4	TRBV5-1	TGCGCCAGCAGCTTGCGTGGGGACAGAAAAAACATTCAGTACTTC	CASSLRGDRKNIQYF
NA	NA	TRBJ1-1	TRBV7-9	TGTGCCAGCAGTTCGGGTCGGGGATTCATGAACACTGAAGCTTTCTTT	CASSSGRGFMNTEAFF
NA	NA	TRBJ1-5	TRBV27	TGTGCCAGCAGTTTTTTACAGGGCAATCAGCCCCAGCATTTT	CASSFLQGNQPQHF
NA	NA	TRBJ2-2	TRBV4-1	TGCGCCAGCAGCCAACTACCCGGGACACTGAACACCGGGGAGCTGTTTTTT	CASSQLPGTLNTGELFF
TRBD2	NA	TRBJ2-3	TRBV10-1	TGCGCCAGTGACAATATAGCGGGAGGCACAGATACGCAGTATTTT	CASDNIAGGTDTQYF
NA	NA	TRBJ2-3	TRBV7-2	TGTGCCAGCAGCTCAAGGGCGGGAATCCACACAGATACGCAGTATTTT	CASSSRAGIHTDTQYF
TRBD1	NA	TRBJ2-1	TRBV7-2	TGTGCCAGCAGCTCGGGACAGAGCTCCTACAATGAGCAGTTCTTC	CASSSGQSSYNEQFF